The 20 T cell receptor beta chains presented below share a single source sample, sequenced in a study of blood T cell repertoires in COVID-19. The method was immunoSEQ multiplex PCR; TCRdb's version includes in-frame clones alone and lacks a portion of them. The sample shows roughly 260,000 clones, around 90% of them seen only once. The sample taken for sequencing was PBMCs or T cells enriched from blood (not recorded which). The receptors were sampled from a woman in her thirties with acute COVID-19.

The chain employs TRBV2 and TRBJ1-2, with D possibly being TRBD1 (5 bases). With 6 bases removed from V and 6 bases from J, the gap between germline ends came to 11 bases. Germline V CDR1 and CDR2: SNHLY, FYNNEI. The CDR3 totals 12 residues. This chain's CDR3 is CASRDNVDGYTF. DNA of the CDR3: TGTGCCAGCAGGGACAATGTGGATGGCTACACCTTC.

The genes are TRBV7-3 and TRBJ2-5, with 8 nucleotides matching TRBD2. V was clipped by 5 bases and J by 3 bases; unmatched bases: 8. In germline, CDR1 is SGHTA, CDR2 FQGTGA. The CDR3 is 15 residues long. CDR3 DNA: TGTGCCAGCAGCGCAAACGGGGGACTAGAAGAGACCCAGTACTTC. This encodes CASSANGGLEETQYF.

This clone has only one observation. The chain couples TRBV3-1 (or the pseudogene TRBV3-2) to TRBJ1-3; D possibly corresponds to TRBD1 (5 bases). Trimming shortened V by 2 bases and J by 2 bases, and 10 bases separated the two germline ends. This CDR3 contains 15 residues. The germline V gene encodes CDR1 LGHDT and CDR2 YNNKEL (reference sequence). CDR3 sequence reads: CASSQMDIPGNTIYF. The CDR3 nucleotides are TGTGCCAGCAGCCAAATGGACATACCTGGAAACACCATATATTTT.

The V gene is TRBV18, the J gene TRBJ2-7; 12 bases are a match to TRBD2. Germline assignment: CDR1 KGHSH and CDR2 LQKENI. This CDR3 is built from 15 residues. V was pared by 2 bases and J by 3 bases, with 2 bases of the junction left unmatched. CDR3 in amino acids: CASSPGLAGSYEQYF. CDR3 DNA sequence: TGTGCCAGCTCACCAGGACTAGCGGGAAGCTACGAGCAGTACTTC.

The chain carries TRBV7-9 and TRBJ1-4; D gene uncertain. V gave up 2 bases and J gave up 5 bases, with 12 bases separating them. This CDR3 has 15 residues. Germline assignment: CDR1 SEHNR and CDR2 FQNEAQ (reference sequence). The CDR3 DNA sequence: TGTGCCAGCAGCTTATCAGGCAGAACCAATGAAAAACTGTTTTTT. Translation gives CASSLSGRTNEKLFF.

The table lists this clone with a count of one. This chain joins TRBV29-1 and TRBJ1-4; D not resolved. Trimming removed 5 bases from V and 5 bases from J, with 9 bases in between. CDR1 is SQVTM and CDR2 is ANQGSEA in the germline V gene. CDR3 size: 12 residues. The CDR3 sequence is CSVRVLNEKLFF. DNA for the CDR3: TGCAGCGTTCGGGTCCTGAATGAAAAACTGTTTTTT.

This clone was picked up one time. The rearrangement links TRBV7-9 to TRBJ2-1; 9 positions match TRBD2. Germline trimming cut 0 bases from V and 2 bases from J; bases unmatched to any gene: 8. In germline, CDR1 is SEHNR, CDR2 FQNEAQ (reference sequence). This CDR3 is built from 18 residues. CDR3 in DNA: TGTGCCAGCAGCTTAGCTGGCGGGGGGGCAGACGCCTACAATGAGCAGTTCTTC. Amino acid sequence: CASSLAGGGADAYNEQFF. The full variable domain, its missing parts supplied by reference TRBV7-9 and TRBJ2-1, is DTGVSQNPRHKITKRGQNVTFRCDPISEHNRLYWYRQTLGQGPEFLTYFQNEAQLEKSRLLSDRFSAERPKGSFSTLEIQRTEQGDSAMYLCASSLAGGGADAYNEQFFGPGTRLTVL.

The CDR3 loop reads CASSAGQAKNIQYF. The CDR3 nucleotides are TGTGCCAGCAGCGCAGGGCAAGCCAAAAACATTCAGTACTTC. This chain links TRBV7-3 with TRBJ2-4; the D gene is possibly TRBD1 (5 bases). CDR1 is SGHTA, CDR2 FQGTGA, per germline. The V end was cut by 5 bases, the J end by 0 bases, with 8 bases between. The CDR3 runs to 14 residues. The entire variable domain, with the rest obtained from reference TRBV7-3 and TRBJ2-4, is as follows: GAGVSQTPSNKVTEKGKYVELRCDPISGHTALYWYRQSLGQGPEFLIYFQGTGAADDSGLPNDRFFAVRPEGSVSTLKIQRTERGDSAVYLCASSAGQAKNIQYFGAGTRLSVL.

The chain uses TRBV24-1 and TRBJ1-4; TRBD1 might be the D (5 bases). The V end was cut by 7 bases, the J end by 2 bases, with 10 bases between. Per germline, CDR1 KGHDR and CDR2 SFDVKD. CDR3 length: 14 amino acids. The CDR3 region has the DNA TGTGCCACCAGCTCAGGGAGGACTAATGAAAAACTGTTTTTT. This sequence encodes CATSSGRTNEKLFF.

The V and J genes are TRBV5-1 and TRBJ2-3; weak D call: TRBD1 (6 bases). This CDR3 spans 17 amino acids. Trimming pared 0 bases from V and 5 bases from J, leaving 19 bases between. Germline-derived CDR1 and CDR2 are SGHRS and YFSETQ. CDR3: CASSLEGVEGLVDTQYF. DNA of the CDR3: TGCGCCAGCAGCTTGGAGGGGGTTGAAGGGTTGGTAGATACGCAGTATTTT.

The chain combines TRBV7-8 with TRBJ2-2, with TRBD2 matching over 7 bases. Unmatched junction bases numbered 12, after V lost 5 bases and J lost 6 bases. The CDR3 covers 16 residues. CDR1 is SGHVS, CDR2 FQNEAQ, per germline. For the CDR3, the DNA is TGTGCCAGCAGCCAGGGTGGACTAGGAGATGCCGGGGAGCTGTTTTTT. This encodes CASSQGGLGDAGELFF.

CDR3 bases: TGTGCCAGCAGCTCCCGACAGGGGGGTTCACCCCTCCACTTT. This gives the protein CASSSRQGGSPLHF. The gene calls are TRBV9 and TRBJ1-6, with 9 bases aligning to TRBD1. This CDR3 is 14 amino acids long. The V gene's germline CDR1 is SGDLS and CDR2 YYNGEE. J was trimmed by 9 bases and V by 4 bases; bases with no gene match: 5.

The gene calls are TRBV7-3 and TRBJ1-1, with D perhaps TRBD1 (5 bases). The germline gives CDR1 SGHTA, CDR2 FQGTGA. V was shortened by 5 bases and J by 1 base, with 8 bases between the two germline ends. This CDR3 has 13 amino acids. The CDR3 loop is CASSTQENTEAFF. The CDR3 DNA reads as TGTGCCAGCAGCACACAGGAGAACACTGAAGCTTTCTTT.

This clone is a singleton in its sample. The chain joins TRBV5-6 to TRBJ1-6, with 9 bases that match TRBD1. This CDR3 has 14 amino acids. After removal of 4 bases from V and 10 bases from J, the junction contained 6 bases not matched to a gene. Germline V lookup: CDR1 SGHDT, CDR2 YYEEEE. CDR3: CASSAGQGGSPLHF. The CDR3 bases are TGTGCCAGCAGCGCGGGACAGGGAGGCTCACCCCTCCACTTT.

The V and J genes are TRBV7-2 and TRBJ1-3; D is ambiguous. This CDR3 is built from 14 residues. Trimming removed 5 bases from V and 0 bases from J, with 8 bases in between. CDR1 and CDR2 (germline): SGHTA, FQGNSA. The CDR3 loop reads CASSHYGSGNTIYF. CDR3 DNA: TGTGCCAGCAGCCACTACGGCTCTGGAAACACCATATATTTT.

The rearrangement uses TRBV28 and TRBJ2-1; TRBD1 aligns across 8 bases. CDR1 MDHEN and CDR2 SYDVKM come from the germline V gene. V lost 5 bases, J lost 5 bases, and 8 bases stayed unmatched. There are 15 residues in the CDR3. The CDR3 reads CASSLGQGRDNEQFF. The CDR3 DNA reads as TGTGCCAGCAGTCTCGGACAGGGTAGGGACAATGAGCAGTTCTTC.

The chain combines TRBV6-5 with TRBJ1-3; 8 bases are shared with TRBD1. With 7 bases clipped from V and 2 bases from J, the junction kept 7 bases outside the gene matches. CDR3 size: 15 residues. CDR1 and CDR2 (germline): MNHEY, SVGAGI. DNA for the CDR3: TGTGCCAGCAAAGGGACAGGAGGAACTGGAAACACCATATATTTT. As protein: CASKGTGGTGNTIYF.

The rearrangement links TRBV25-1 to TRBJ1-6; D remains unclear. CDR3 length: 13 residues. Germline values: CDR1 MGHDK, CDR2 SYGVNS. Trimming shortened V by 10 bases and J by 8 bases, and 15 bases separated the two germline ends. The chain's CDR3 is CATRRGTDSPLHF. Written as DNA, the CDR3 is TGTGCCACCCGCCGGGGTACAGATTCACCCCTCCACTTT.

CDR3 protein: CSAQTYNEQFF. CDR3 DNA sequence: TGCAGTGCCCAGACCTACAATGAGCAGTTCTTC. V is TRBV20-1 and J is TRBJ2-1, with no clear D. CDR3 length: 11 residues. Germline CDR1 DFQATT, CDR2 SNEGSKA (reference sequence). The germline V and J ends were trimmed by 6 bases and 2 bases, with 5 bases remaining between them.

The CDR3 region has the DNA TGTGCCAGTACGGATCGACTCGGAGCCTACGAGCAGTACTTC. This sequence encodes CASTDRLGAYEQYF. This chain connects TRBV19 to TRBJ2-7; unclear D gene. Germline values: CDR1 LNHDA, CDR2 SQIVND (reference sequence). CDR3 size: 14 residues. V was pared by 7 bases and J by 2 bases, with 15 bases between.